Presented here are 17 T cell receptor beta chains from one specimen sequenced in a study of regulatory T cells in long-lasting Graves disease. Time point: persistent/refractory GD, antithyroid drugs over 5 years with positive TRAb. Generation of the TCR library employed RNA extracted from PBMCs. Through Arm-PCR of CDR3 regions and iRepertoire HTBI primers, TCR beta libraries were built. TCRdb used MiXCR to reprocess the multiplex PCR reads, holding one entry per CDR3 protein. The sample contains hundreds of thousands of distinct CDR3 sequences, roughly 21% of which appear only once. The input for sequencing was peripheral blood mononuclear cells (PBMCs), taken when the disease was refractory, from a patient treated with antithyroid drugs. These receptors were obtained from a female donor with Graves disease.

This clonotype was picked up one time. The chain has TRBV19 and TRBJ1-1; D may be TRBD1 (5 bases). Trimming cost V 7 bases and J 0 bases, with 18 bases left between them. The CDR3 has 16 amino acids. Per the germline V gene, CDR1 is LNHDA and CDR2 is SQIVND (reference sequence). CDR3 nucleotide sequence: TGTGCCAGTATAATTTGGGGCAGACCACTGAACACTGAAGCTTTCTTT. It is translated as CASIIWGRPLNTEAFF.

The CDR3 is CASSYGQSSGYTF. The CDR3 DNA reads as TGTGCCAGCAGCTACGGACAGTCGAGCGGCTACACCTTC. The V gene is TRBV4-2, the J gene TRBJ1-2; a possible D gene is TRBD1 (6 bases). The CDR3 is 13 amino acids. V lost 5 bases to trimming and J lost 8 bases, with 15 bases between them. Looked up from germline, CDR1 is LGHNA and CDR2 is YNFKEQ.

This clonotype appeared a few times. It may be a read error: a sequence one base away is much more abundant. This chain uses TRBV7-9 with TRBJ1-1; D remains ambiguous. V lost 4 bases and J lost 3, with 3 bases in between. Germline V gene data show CDR1 as SEHNR and CDR2 as FQNEAQ (reference sequence). This CDR3 has 11 amino acids. CDR3 DNA sequence: TGTGCCAGCAGCTACGACACTGAAGCTTTCTTT. Its protein is CASSYDTEAFF.

This clonotype has a handful of counts. The V call is TRBV12-3 or TRBV12-4, the J call TRBJ2-2; D remains unclear. This CDR3 region has 15 residues. V lost 6 bases, J lost 7 bases, and 18 bases lay in between. CDR3 amino acids: CASSLDGASFGELFF. In DNA, the CDR3 is TGTGCCAGCAGCCTCGACGGAGCTAGTTTCGGGGAGCTGTTTTTT.

This clonotype has at least ten counts. This chain uses TRBV28 with TRBJ2-4; D uncertain. V was cut by 7 bases and J by 0 bases, with 7 bases left in between. Germline assignment: CDR1 MDHEN and CDR2 SYDVKM. This CDR3 spans 13 amino acids. DNA of the CDR3: TGTGCCAGCATGGAACTAGCCAAAAACATTCAGTACTTC. Its protein is CASMELAKNIQYF.

This clonotype was seen repeatedly, ten times or more. The chain couples TRBV6-1 to TRBJ1-1, with D unresolved. The CDR3 length is 14 residues. The germline V and J ends were trimmed by 5 bases and 1 base, with 11 bases remaining between them. The germline gives CDR1 MNHNS, CDR2 SASEGT. The CDR3 protein is CASSPTNSNTEAFF. The CDR3 DNA reads as TGTGCCAGCAGTCCGACGAATTCGAACACTGAAGCTTTCTTT.

About this clonotype: A much more abundant neighbour one base away suggests this may be a read error. This rearrangement joins TRBV11-2 to TRBJ1-2; 8 bases map to TRBD1. Germline-derived CDR1 and CDR2 are SGHAT and FQNNGV. The CDR3 runs 13 residues. The CDR3: CASSLTGDGGCTF. CDR3 nucleotide sequence: TGTGCCAGCAGCCTGACAGGGGATGGAGGCTGCACCTTC. The variable domain in full, with the rest retrieved from reference TRBV11-2 and TRBJ1-2, is EAGVAQSPRYKIIEKRQSVAFWCNPISGHATLYWYQQILGQGPKLLIQFQNNGVVDDSQLPKDRFSAERLKGVDSTLKIQPAKLEDSAVYLCASSLTGDGGCTFGSGTRLTVV.

The chain combines TRBV14 with TRBJ2-6; tentatively, D is TRBD1 (6 bases). CDR1 and CDR2 from the germline V gene are SGHDN and FVKESK. V was shortened by 2 bases and J by 4 bases, with 15 bases between the two germline ends. CDR3 length equals 17 residues. The CDR3 bases are TGTGCCAGCAGCCAAATGATTACAGGGACCGGGGCCAACGTCCTGACTTTC. Protein product: CASSQMITGTGANVLTF.

This clonotype appeared many times. The rearrangement uses TRBV6-5 and TRBJ2-7, with 10 bases that match TRBD1. This CDR3 has 18 amino acids. Germline assignment: CDR1 MNHEY and CDR2 SVGAGI. Losses at the gene ends were 2 bases for V and 0 bases for J; bases not matched to a gene: 10. The CDR3 protein is CASSYADPGQGFSYEQYF. CDR3 DNA sequence: TGTGCCAGCAGTTACGCAGATCCGGGACAGGGGTTCTCCTACGAGCAGTACTTC.

This clonotype was detected only a few times. The chain couples TRBV11-2 to TRBJ2-3; D is ambiguous. CDR1 SGHAT and CDR2 FQNNGV come from the germline V gene. The CDR3 sequence is 13 residues long. The germline V and J ends were trimmed by 1 base and 6 bases, with 8 bases remaining between them. The CDR3 DNA follows: TGTGCCAGCAGCTTAGTTCTCTCGGATACGCAGTATTTT. Amino acids: CASSLVLSDTQYF.

With respect to this clonotype: Germline is not matched at one junction end, which may reflect a read error. The chain recombines TRBV27 with TRBJ2-3; D gene uncertain. Germline lookup yields CDR1 MNHEY and CDR2 SMNVEV (reference sequence). The CDR3 is 14 amino acids. CDR3 residues: CAGSLFEGTDTQYF. CDR3 sequence (DNA): TGTGCCGGCAGTTTATTCGAGGGCACAGATACGCAGTATTTT.

This clonotype turned up a few times. V and J are TRBV5-6 and TRBJ1-2; D might be TRBD1 (5 bases). Germline V CDR1 and CDR2: SGHDT, YYEEEE. CDR3 length: 14 residues. With 2 bases removed from V and 2 bases from J, the gap between germline ends came to 10 bases. The CDR3 protein is CASSLLGDNYGYTF. In DNA form, the CDR3 reads TGTGCCAGCAGCTTATTGGGGGACAACTATGGCTACACCTTC.

This chain joins TRBV29-1 and TRBJ2-3; 9 nucleotides align to TRBD2. V was pared by 4 bases and J by 6 bases, with 11 bases of the junction left unmatched. Germline values: CDR1 SQVTM, CDR2 ANQGSEA. The CDR3 spans 15 residues. The CDR3 spells CSVVSSGRPWDTQYF. The CDR3 nucleotides are TGCAGCGTTGTATCCAGCGGGAGGCCGTGGGATACGCAGTATTTT.

The chain carries TRBV9 and TRBJ2-5, with 7 bases that match TRBD2. The junction had 8 bases not matched to a gene; V was cut back by 4 bases and J by 2 bases. The germline V gene encodes CDR1 SGDLS and CDR2 YYNGEE. This CDR3 is built from 15 residues. The CDR3 loop reads CASSSSGINQETQYF. The CDR3 DNA sequence: TGTGCCAGCAGCTCAAGCGGGATTAATCAAGAGACCCAGTACTTC.

The chain recombines TRBV28 with TRBJ1-3; TRBD1 might be the D (6 bases). From germline, CDR1 is MDHEN and CDR2 SYDVKM. The ends were cut back, 6 bases at V and 2 bases at J, with 17 bases in the middle. This CDR3 comprises 16 residues. This CDR3 is CASRPSPGTTGNTIYF. The CDR3 DNA reads TGTGCCAGCAGACCTTCCCCAGGGACAACTGGAAACACCATATATTTT.

This clonotype showed up just a few times. V usage is TRBV19 and J usage is TRBJ2-7; D unclear. The CDR3 runs 14 residues. The germline CDR1 and CDR2 sequences are LNHDA and SQIVND (reference sequence). V lost 1 base, J lost 1 base, and 8 bases lay in between. The CDR3 sequence: CASSIGAGSYEQYF. The CDR3 DNA is TGTGCCAGTAGTATAGGGGCAGGTTCCTACGAGCAGTACTTC.

Comments on this clonotype: This likely reflects a read error, since a far larger clone is one base away. V gene TRBV11-2 combines with J gene TRBJ2-5; D is unresolved. CDR3 length: 14 residues. V gave up 5 bases and J gave up 2 bases, with 12 bases separating them. CDR1 and CDR2 (germline): SGHAT, FQNNGV. CDR3 region: CASSAVQTQETQYF. CDR3 nucleotide sequence: TGTGCCAGCAGCGCGGTCCAGACTCAAGAGACCCAGTACTTC.